This T cell receptor beta chain was recorded in a study of CD8 T cells in Susac syndrome. An input of about 0.5 to 1 ug of RNA was subjected to reverse transcription using random hexamers. Using its own MiXCR run on the immunoSEQ multiplex PCR reads, TCRdb lists one record per CDR3 protein. The sample includes 150,000 to 160,000 distinct CDR3 sequences, around 96% of them seen just once. V was clipped by 5 bases and J by 7 bases, with 27 bases between them. This CDR3 spans 18 amino acids. Germline values: CDR1 MDHEN, CDR2 SYDVKM. Peripheral blood CD8+ and CD4+ T cells were profiled by TCR beta sequencing. Through negative isolation, CD4+ and CD8+ T cells were obtained, while TEMRA cells were enriched using FACS.

Sequencing was done on a sample of CD8+ T cells from PBMCs. The clonotype comes from a human donor with multiple sclerosis. The chain recombines TRBV28 with TRBJ2-4; D is perhaps TRBD1 (5 bases). CDR3 sequence reads: CASSVVREGVATQNIQYF. The CDR3 DNA follows: TGTGCCAGCAGTGTAGTGCGAGAAGGGGTTGCCACCCAGAACATTCAGTACTTC.